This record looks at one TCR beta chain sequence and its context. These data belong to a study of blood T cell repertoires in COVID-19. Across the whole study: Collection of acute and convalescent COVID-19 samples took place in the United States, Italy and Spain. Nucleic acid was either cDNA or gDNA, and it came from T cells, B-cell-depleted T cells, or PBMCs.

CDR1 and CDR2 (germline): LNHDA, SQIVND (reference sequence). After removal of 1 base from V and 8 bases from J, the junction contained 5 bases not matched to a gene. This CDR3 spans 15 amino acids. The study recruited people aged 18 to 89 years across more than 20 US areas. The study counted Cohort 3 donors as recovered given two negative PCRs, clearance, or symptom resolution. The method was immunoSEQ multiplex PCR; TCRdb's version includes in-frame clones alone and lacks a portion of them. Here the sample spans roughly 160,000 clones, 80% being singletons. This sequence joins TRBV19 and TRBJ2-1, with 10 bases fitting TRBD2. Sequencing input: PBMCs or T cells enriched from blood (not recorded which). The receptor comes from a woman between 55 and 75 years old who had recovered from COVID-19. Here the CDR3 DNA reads TGTGCCAGTAGTATAGCGAGCGGGGGGGCCTATGAGCAGTTCTTC. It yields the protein CASSIASGGAYEQFF.